Described below is a single T cell receptor (beta chain) sequence and its context. As yet, its antigen is unknown. The repertoire was sequenced with immunoSEQ multiplex PCR; TCRdb's copy has only in-frame clones and lacks some. The sample consists of several thousand clones, around three quarters of them appearing once. Time point meaning: neoterminal ileum biopsy at postoperative endoscopy, about 6 months after surgery. Germline V lookup: CDR1 WSHSY, CDR2 SAAADI. Trimming shortened V by 11 bases and J by 3 bases, and 13 bases separated the two germline ends. The CDR3 covers 13 residues. This sample was included in a study of T cell repertoires in ileal Crohn's disease. General observations from the study: All patients with clonality above 26.8% had endoscopic recurrence.

This chain links TRBV10-2 with TRBJ1-4; D is perhaps TRBD1 (6 bases). This clonotype was sampled from an adult with Crohn's disease. The sequenced sample consisted of ileal tissue. The CDR3 is CAAGGPANEKLFF. The CDR3, as DNA: TGCGCCGCGGGGGGGCCGGCTAATGAAAAACTGTTTTTT.